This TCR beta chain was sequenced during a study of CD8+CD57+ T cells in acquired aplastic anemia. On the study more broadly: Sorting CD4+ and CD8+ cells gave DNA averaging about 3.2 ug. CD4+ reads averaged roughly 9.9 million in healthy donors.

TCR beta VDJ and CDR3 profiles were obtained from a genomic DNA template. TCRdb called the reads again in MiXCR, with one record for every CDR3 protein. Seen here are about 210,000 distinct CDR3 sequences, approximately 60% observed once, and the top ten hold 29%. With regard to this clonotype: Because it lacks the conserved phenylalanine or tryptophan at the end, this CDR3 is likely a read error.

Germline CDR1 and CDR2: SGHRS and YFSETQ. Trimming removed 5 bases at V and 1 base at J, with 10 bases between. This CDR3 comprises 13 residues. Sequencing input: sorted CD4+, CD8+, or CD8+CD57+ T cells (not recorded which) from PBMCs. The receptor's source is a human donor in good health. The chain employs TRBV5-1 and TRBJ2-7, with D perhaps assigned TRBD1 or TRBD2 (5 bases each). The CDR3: CASSRDRSYEQYL. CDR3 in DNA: TGCGCCAGCAGTCGGGACCGTTCCTACGAGCAGTACCTC.